This T cell receptor beta chain was captured by sequencing in a study of blood T cell repertoires in COVID-19. For the study at large: COVID-19 samples from acute and convalescent phases originated in the United States, Italy and Spain. PBMCs, B-cell-depleted T cells, or T cells were the source of the cDNA or gDNA that made up the material.

Per the original methods: Nucleated cell counts were estimated from reference gene primer amplification. TCRdb's copy holds only in-frame clones and misses some; the assay was immunoSEQ multiplex PCR. V, J and clone size are taken as reported in that table, and D and trimming were inferred from the DNA itself. The sample yields over 200,000 clones, about 90% seen once. This clone was picked up one time. Germline lookup yields CDR1 MNHEY and CDR2 SVGEGT. The CDR3 is 15 residues long. Trimming removed 5 bases at V and 0 bases at J, with 14 bases between. Cohorts were based on clinical histories the participants reported.

The TCR originated in a woman aged 45-60 years in a cohort exposed to, infected with or recovered from COVID-19 (not recorded which). The V gene is TRBV6-2 or TRBV6-3, the J gene TRBJ2-7; D may be TRBD2 (6 bases). The sequenced sample was PBMCs or T cells enriched from blood (not recorded which). The CDR3 reads CASSDRDSGSYEQYF. The CDR3 DNA sequence: TGTGCCAGCAGTGACCGGGATAGCGGCTCCTACGAGCAGTACTTC.